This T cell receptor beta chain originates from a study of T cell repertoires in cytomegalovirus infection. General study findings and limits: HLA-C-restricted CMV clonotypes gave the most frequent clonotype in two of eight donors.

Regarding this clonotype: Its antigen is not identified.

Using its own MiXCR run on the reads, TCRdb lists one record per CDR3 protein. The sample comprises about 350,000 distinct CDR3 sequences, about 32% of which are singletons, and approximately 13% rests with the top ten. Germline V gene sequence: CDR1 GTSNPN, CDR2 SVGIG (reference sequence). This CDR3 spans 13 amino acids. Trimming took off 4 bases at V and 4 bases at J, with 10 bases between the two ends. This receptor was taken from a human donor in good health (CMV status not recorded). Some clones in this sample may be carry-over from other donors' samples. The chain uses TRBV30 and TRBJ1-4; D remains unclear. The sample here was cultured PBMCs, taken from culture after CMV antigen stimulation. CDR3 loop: CAWTSGNNEKLFF. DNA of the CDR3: TGTGCCTGGACTTCGGGAAATAATGAAAAACTGTTTTTT.